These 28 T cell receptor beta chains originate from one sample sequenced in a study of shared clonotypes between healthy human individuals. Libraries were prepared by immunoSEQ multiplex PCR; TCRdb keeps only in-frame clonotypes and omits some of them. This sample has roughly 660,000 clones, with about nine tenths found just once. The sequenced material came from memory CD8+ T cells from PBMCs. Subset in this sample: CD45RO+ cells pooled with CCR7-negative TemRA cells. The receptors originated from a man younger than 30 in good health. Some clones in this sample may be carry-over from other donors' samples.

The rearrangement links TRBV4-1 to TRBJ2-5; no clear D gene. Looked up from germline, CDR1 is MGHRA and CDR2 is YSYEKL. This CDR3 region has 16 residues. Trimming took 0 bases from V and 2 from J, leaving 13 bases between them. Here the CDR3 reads CASSQDSKRRQETQYF. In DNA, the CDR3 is TGCGCCAGCAGCCAAGATTCGAAAAGGCGGCAAGAGACCCAGTACTTC.

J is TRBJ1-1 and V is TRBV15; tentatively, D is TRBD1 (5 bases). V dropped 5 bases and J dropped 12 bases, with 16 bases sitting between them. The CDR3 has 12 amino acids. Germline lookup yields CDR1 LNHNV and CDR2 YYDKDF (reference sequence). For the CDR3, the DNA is TGTGCCACCAGCGGAGGGGCATTCGAGCCTTTCTTT. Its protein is CATSGGAFEPFF.

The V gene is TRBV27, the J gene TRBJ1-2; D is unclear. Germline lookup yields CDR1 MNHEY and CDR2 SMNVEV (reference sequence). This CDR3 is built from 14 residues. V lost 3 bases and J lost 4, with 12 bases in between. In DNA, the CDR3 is TGTGCCAGCAGTTTGCTGATGGGTTCCTATGGCTACACCTTC. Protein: CASSLLMGSYGYTF.

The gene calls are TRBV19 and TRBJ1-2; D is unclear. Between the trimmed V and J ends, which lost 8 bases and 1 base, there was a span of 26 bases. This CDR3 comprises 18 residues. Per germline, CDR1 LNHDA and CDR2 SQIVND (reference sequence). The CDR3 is CASRRGSRSAQNNYGYTF. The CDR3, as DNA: TGTGCCAGTCGGAGAGGATCCAGGAGCGCCCAAAATAACTATGGCTACACCTTC.

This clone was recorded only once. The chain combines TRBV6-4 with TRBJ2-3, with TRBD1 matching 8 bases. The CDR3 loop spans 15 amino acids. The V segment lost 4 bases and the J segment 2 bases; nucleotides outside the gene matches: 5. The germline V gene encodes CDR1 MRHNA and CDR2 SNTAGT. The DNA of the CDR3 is TGTGCCAGCAGTGCCGACAGGGGATCCACAGATACGCAGTATTTT. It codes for CASSADRGSTDTQYF.

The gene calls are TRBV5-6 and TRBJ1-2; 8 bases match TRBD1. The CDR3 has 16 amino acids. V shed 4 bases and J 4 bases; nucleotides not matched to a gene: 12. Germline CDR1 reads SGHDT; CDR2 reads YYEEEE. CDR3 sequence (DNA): TGTGCCAGCAGCCAATTCCTAGGACAGGGCGGCTATGGCTACACCTTC. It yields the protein CASSQFLGQGGYGYTF.

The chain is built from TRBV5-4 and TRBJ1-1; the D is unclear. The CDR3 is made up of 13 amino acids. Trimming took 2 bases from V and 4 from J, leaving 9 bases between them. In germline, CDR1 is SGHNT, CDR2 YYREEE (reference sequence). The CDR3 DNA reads TGTGCCAGCAGCTTATGGGTGGGCACTGAAGCTTTCTTT. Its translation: CASSLWVGTEAFF.

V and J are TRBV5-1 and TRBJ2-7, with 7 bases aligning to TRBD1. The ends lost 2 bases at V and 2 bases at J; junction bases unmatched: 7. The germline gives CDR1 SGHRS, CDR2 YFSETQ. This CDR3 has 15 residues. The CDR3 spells CASSLGTGATYEQYF. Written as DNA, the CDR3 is TGCGCCAGCAGCTTAGGTACAGGGGCCACCTACGAGCAGTACTTC.

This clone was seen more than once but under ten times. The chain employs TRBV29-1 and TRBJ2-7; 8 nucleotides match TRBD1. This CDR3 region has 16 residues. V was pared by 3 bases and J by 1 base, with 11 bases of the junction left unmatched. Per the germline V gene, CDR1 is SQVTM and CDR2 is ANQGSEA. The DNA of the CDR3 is TGCAGCGTTGAGTTAGTGGGGCAGGGGGCATCCTACGAGCAGTACTTC. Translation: CSVELVGQGASYEQYF.

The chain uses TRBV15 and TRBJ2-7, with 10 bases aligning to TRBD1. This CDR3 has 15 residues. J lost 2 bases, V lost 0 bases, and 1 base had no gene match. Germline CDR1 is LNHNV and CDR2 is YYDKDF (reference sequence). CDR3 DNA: TGTGCCACCAGCAGAGAGGACAGGGGGGCCTACGAGCAGTACTTC. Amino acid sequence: CATSREDRGAYEQYF.

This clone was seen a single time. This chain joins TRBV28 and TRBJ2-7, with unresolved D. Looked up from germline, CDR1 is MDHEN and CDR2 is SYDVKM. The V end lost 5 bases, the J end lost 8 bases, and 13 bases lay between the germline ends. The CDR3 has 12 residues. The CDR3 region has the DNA TGTGCCAGCAGTCCCGATCTTAGCAAGCAGTACTTC. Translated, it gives CASSPDLSKQYF.

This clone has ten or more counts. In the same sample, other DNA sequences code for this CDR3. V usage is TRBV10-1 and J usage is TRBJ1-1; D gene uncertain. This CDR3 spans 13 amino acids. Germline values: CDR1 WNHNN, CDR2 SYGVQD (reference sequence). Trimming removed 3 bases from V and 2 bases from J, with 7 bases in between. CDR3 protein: CASSEGINTEAFF. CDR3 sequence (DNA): TGCGCCAGCAGTGAAGGCATCAACACTGAAGCTTTCTTT.

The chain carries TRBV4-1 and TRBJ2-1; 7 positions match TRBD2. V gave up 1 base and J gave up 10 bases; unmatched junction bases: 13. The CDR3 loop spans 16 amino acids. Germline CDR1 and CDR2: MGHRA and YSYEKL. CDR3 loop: CASSQVGLIFSAEQFF. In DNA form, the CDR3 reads TGCGCCAGCAGCCAAGTGGGACTAATTTTCTCTGCAGAGCAGTTCTTC.

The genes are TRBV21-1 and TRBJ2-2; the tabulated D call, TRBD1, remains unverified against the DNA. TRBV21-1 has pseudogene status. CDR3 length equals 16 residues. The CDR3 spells CASSKGGTGNTGELFF. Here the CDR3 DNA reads TGTGCCAGCAGCAAAGGAGGGACAGGGAACACCGGGGAGCTGTTTTTT.

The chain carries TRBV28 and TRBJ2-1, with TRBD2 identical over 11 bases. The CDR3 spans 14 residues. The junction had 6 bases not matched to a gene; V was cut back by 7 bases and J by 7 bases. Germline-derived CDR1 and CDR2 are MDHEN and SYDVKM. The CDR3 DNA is TGTGCCAGCACCCTAGCGGGAGGTGTGAATGAGCAGTTCTTC. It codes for CASTLAGGVNEQFF. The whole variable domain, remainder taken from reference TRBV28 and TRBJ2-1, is DVKVTQSSRYLVKRTGEKVFLECVQDMDHENMFWYRQDPGLGLRLIYFSYDVKMKEKGDIPEGYSVSREKKERFSLILESASTNQTSMYLCASTLAGGVNEQFFGPGTRLTVL.

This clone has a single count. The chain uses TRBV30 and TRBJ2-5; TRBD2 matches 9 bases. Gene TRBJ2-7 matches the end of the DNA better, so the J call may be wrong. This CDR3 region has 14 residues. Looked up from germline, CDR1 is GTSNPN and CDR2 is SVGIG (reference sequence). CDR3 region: CAWTSGRPPYEQYF. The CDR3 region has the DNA TGTGCCTGGACAAGCGGGAGGCCGCCCTACGAGCAGTACTTC.

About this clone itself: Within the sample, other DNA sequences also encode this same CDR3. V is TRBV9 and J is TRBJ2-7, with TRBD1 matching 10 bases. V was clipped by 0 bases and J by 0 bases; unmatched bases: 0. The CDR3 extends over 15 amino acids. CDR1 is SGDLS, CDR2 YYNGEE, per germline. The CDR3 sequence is CASSVGDRGSYEQYF. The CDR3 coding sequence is TGTGCCAGCAGCGTAGGGGACAGGGGCTCCTACGAGCAGTACTTC.

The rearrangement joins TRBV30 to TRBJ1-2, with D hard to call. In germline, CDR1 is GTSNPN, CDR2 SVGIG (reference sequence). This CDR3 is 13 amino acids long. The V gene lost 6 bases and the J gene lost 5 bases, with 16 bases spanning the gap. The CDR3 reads CACRLTVEYGYTF. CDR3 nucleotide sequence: TGTGCCTGTCGTCTGACCGTGGAGTATGGCTACACCTTC.

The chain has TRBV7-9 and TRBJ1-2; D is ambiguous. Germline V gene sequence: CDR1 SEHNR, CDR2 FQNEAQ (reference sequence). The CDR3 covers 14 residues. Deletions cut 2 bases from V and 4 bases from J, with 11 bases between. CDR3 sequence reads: CASSLSGPAYGYTF. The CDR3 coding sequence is TGTGCCAGCAGCTTATCCGGGCCGGCCTATGGCTACACCTTC.

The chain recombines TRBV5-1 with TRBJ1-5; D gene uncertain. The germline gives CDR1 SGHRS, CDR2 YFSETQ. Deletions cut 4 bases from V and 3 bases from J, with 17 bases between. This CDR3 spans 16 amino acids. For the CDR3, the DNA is TGCGCCAGCAGCCCGGAAGCGGGCAGCCCCAATCAGCCCCAGCATTTT. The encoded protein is CASSPEAGSPNQPQHF.

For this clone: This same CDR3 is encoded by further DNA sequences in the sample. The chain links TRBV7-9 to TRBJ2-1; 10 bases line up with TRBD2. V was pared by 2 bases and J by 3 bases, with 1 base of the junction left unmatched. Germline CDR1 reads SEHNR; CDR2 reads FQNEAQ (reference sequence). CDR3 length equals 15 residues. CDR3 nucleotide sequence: TGTGCCAGCAGCTTACGGACTAGCGGCTACAATGAGCAGTTCTTC. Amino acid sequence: CASSLRTSGYNEQFF.

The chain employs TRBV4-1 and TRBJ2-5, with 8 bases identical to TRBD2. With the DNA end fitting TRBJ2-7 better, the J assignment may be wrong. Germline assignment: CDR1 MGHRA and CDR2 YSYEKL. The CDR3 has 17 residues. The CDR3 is CASRQSGLAESSYEQYF. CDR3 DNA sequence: TGCGCCAGCCGACAGAGCGGACTAGCAGAGAGCTCCTACGAGCAGTACTTC.

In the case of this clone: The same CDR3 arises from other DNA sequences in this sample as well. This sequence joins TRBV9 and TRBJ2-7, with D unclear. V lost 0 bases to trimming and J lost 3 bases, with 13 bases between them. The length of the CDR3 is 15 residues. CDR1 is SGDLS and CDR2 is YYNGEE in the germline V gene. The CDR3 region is CASSVGSGPSYEQYF. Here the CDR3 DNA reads TGTGCCAGCAGCGTAGGGTCCGGACCGAGCTACGAGCAGTACTTC.

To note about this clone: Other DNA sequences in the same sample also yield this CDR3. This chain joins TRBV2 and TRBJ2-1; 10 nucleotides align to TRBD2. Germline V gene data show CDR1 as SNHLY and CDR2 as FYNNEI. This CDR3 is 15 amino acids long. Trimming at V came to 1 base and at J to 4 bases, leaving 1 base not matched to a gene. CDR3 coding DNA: TGTGCCAGCAGTGAAGGACTAGCGGGTTACAATGAGCAGTTCTTC. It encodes CASSEGLAGYNEQFF.

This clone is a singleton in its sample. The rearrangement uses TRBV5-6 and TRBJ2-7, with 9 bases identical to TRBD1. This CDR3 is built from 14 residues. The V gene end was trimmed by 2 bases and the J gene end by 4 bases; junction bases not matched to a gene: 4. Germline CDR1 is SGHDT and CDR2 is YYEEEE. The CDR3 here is CASSFGTGLYEQYF. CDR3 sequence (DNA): TGTGCCAGCAGCTTCGGGACAGGGTTGTACGAGCAGTACTTC.

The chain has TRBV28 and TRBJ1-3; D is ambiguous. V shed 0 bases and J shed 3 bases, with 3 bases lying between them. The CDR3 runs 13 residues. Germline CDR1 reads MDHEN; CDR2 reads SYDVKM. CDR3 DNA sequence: TGTGCCAGCAGTTTATGGTATGGAAACACCATATATTTT. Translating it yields CASSLWYGNTIYF.

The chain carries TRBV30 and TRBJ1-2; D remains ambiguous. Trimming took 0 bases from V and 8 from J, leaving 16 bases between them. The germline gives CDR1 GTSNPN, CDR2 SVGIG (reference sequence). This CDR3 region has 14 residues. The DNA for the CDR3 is TGTGCCTGGAGTGTACTGTCCGGGAAGGCGGGCTACACCTTC. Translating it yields CAWSVLSGKAGYTF.

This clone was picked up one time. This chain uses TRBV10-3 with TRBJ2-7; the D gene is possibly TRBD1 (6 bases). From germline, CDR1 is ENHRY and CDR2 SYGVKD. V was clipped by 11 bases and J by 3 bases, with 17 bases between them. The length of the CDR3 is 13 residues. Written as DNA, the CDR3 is TGTGCCGCCGGGCCCACAGGGTTCTACGAGCAGTACTTC. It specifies CAAGPTGFYEQYF.